The 16 T cell receptor beta chains below come from one sample, sequenced in a study of CD8 T cells in ankylosing spondylitis (dated by TCRdb to the late 2010s). The method behind the library was 5' RACE. Sequencing used an Illumina HiSeq 2500. The raw public reads went through TCRdb reprocessing: fastp at Q25, MiXCR clone calling, in-frame beta chains kept. Identical CDR3 proteins give one entry, which carries the most common genes and DNA. Present in this sample are under 300,000 distinct CDR3 sequences, approximately 11% of which were seen just once. The ten largest account for less than 7% of the sample. What was sequenced was blood, either unsorted or a sorted T cell fraction (not recorded which). The receptor set was obtained from a male donor with ankylosing spondylitis or in good health (not recorded which).

This clonotype appeared a few times. The rearrangement joins TRBV21-1 to TRBJ1-5. TRBV21-1 is recorded as a pseudogene. This CDR3 region has 13 residues. In DNA, the CDR3 is TGTGCCAGCACCTCGGACTGCAGGCAGCCCCAGCATTTT. Its translation is CASTSDCRQPQHF.

The V and J genes are TRBV12-3 or TRBV12-4 and TRBJ1-4, with D possibly TRBD1 on 5 matching bases. This CDR3 has 14 residues. Trimming cost V 6 bases and J 0 bases, with 8 bases left between them. DNA of the CDR3: TGTGCCAGCAGACAGGATGCAACTAATGAAAAACTGTTTTTT. Its protein is CASRQDATNEKLFF.

The chain couples TRBV20-1 to TRBJ1-6; 8 bases are a match to TRBD1. The CDR3 spans 14 residues. Germline V CDR1 and CDR2: DFQATT, SNEGSKA (reference sequence). With 8 bases clipped from V and 7 bases from J, the junction kept 10 bases outside the gene matches. CDR3 DNA: TGCAGTACTCCCGACAGGGGTGCGAATTCACCCCTCCACTTT. Its protein product is CSTPDRGANSPLHF.

This chain joins TRBV10-3 and TRBJ2-2; TRBD1 aligns across 7 bases. Per germline, CDR1 ENHRY and CDR2 SYGVKD. V lost 6 bases to trimming and J lost 5 bases; unmatched junction nucleotides: 15. The CDR3 is made up of 17 amino acids. The CDR3: CAIRKMTGTVRTGELFF. The CDR3 nucleotides read TGTGCCATCAGAAAGATGACAGGGACCGTCAGGACCGGGGAGCTGTTTTTT.

Many counts were recorded for this clonotype. The chain employs TRBV5-1 and TRBJ2-3; possibly TRBD2 for D (5 bases). CDR3 length: 12 residues. V shed 3 bases and J shed 5 bases, with 7 bases lying between them. Per the germline V gene, CDR1 is SGHRS and CDR2 is YFSETQ. The CDR3 loop is CASSYAGDTQYF. DNA of the CDR3: TGCGCCAGCAGCTACGCGGGAGATACGCAGTATTTT.

The chain has TRBV5-1 and TRBJ2-1; 13 bases map to TRBD2. The germline V gene has CDR1 SGHRS and CDR2 YFSETQ. The CDR3 covers 16 residues. Trimming removed 0 bases from V and 7 bases from J; junction bases left unmatched: 4. CDR3 sequence: CASSLGTSGSRNEQFF. In DNA form, the CDR3 reads TGCGCCAGCAGCTTGGGGACTAGCGGGAGTAGGAATGAGCAGTTCTTC.

The table lists this clonotype with a few counts. This chain connects TRBV29-1 to TRBJ2-1; D is possibly TRBD2 (7 bases). Trimming took 7 bases from V and 6 from J, leaving 16 bases between them. Per germline, CDR1 SQVTM and CDR2 ANQGSEA. The CDR3 runs 13 residues. In DNA, the CDR3 is TGCAGCGCTGGGGGGGGGCCTGGCAATGAGCAGTTCTTC. Translated: CSAGGGPGNEQFF.

V gene TRBV5-1 combines with J gene TRBJ2-5; no reliable D call. Germline V gene data show CDR1 as SGHRS and CDR2 as YFSETQ. The V and J ends lost 2 bases and 5 bases respectively, with 16 bases between them. The CDR3 loop spans 15 amino acids. The CDR3 loop reads CASSFQEDPWETQYF. The CDR3 DNA follows: TGCGCCAGCAGCTTTCAAGAGGACCCTTGGGAGACCCAGTACTTC.

The genes are TRBV2 and TRBJ1-5; D remains unclear. CDR1 is SNHLY and CDR2 is FYNNEI in the germline V gene. The CDR3 consists of 15 residues. The germline V and J ends were trimmed by 4 bases and 1 base, with 11 bases remaining between them. CDR3 DNA: TGTGCCAGCAGTGGAAAGGGAGAAAGCAATCAGCCCCAGCATTTT. Protein: CASSGKGESNQPQHF.

At least ten counts were recorded for this clonotype. V and J are TRBV20-1 and TRBJ2-1, with D perhaps TRBD1 (6 bases). V was cut by 6 bases and J by 6 bases, with 18 bases left in between. Per germline, CDR1 DFQATT and CDR2 SNEGSKA (reference sequence). The CDR3 is 14 amino acids. For the CDR3, the DNA is TGCAGTGCGGAGACAGGCTGGTCCGGCAATGAGCAGTTCTTC. Its protein is CSAETGWSGNEQFF.

This clonotype was detected ten times or more. The V call is TRBV5-1, the J call TRBJ2-1; D is perhaps TRBD2 (5 bases). With 0 bases removed from V and 0 bases from J, the gap between germline ends came to 7 bases. Germline V CDR1 and CDR2: SGHRS, YFSETQ. The length of the CDR3 is 15 residues. This CDR3 is CASSLAGSSYNEQFF. CDR3 in DNA: TGCGCCAGCAGCTTGGCGGGGAGCTCCTACAATGAGCAGTTCTTC.

This clonotype was recorded many times. The chain employs TRBV20-1 and TRBJ2-1; TRBD1 matches 7 bases. The CDR3 length is 14 residues. V shed 5 bases, J shed 3 bases, and the junction held 7 bases outside the gene matches. From germline, CDR1 is DFQATT and CDR2 SNEGSKA (reference sequence). CDR3 loop: CSAERQGNYNEQFF. CDR3 in DNA: TGCAGTGCTGAAAGACAGGGCAACTACAATGAGCAGTTCTTC.

The rearrangement joins TRBV7-9 to TRBJ2-3; the D gene is possibly TRBD2 (6 bases). This CDR3 spans 14 amino acids. V was pared by 7 bases and J by 4 bases, with 15 bases between. Per germline, CDR1 SEHNR and CDR2 FQNEAQ (reference sequence). The CDR3 DNA sequence: TGTGCCAGCACCACTTCGGGGGTGGCAGATACGCAGTATTTT. Encoded protein: CASTTSGVADTQYF.

This clonotype was seen many times. CDR3 bases: TGTGCCATCATGGATTTAGAGACCCAGTACTTC. This sequence encodes CAIMDLETQYF. The rearrangement uses TRBV10-3 and TRBJ2-5, with D unclear. Germline assignment: CDR1 ENHRY and CDR2 SYGVKD. This CDR3 is 11 amino acids long. V was trimmed by 7 bases and J by 4 bases, leaving 7 bases between them.

This clonotype came up many times. The chain is built from TRBV11-2 and TRBJ2-7; no reliable D call. The CDR3 covers 11 residues. Germline V gene lookup returns CDR1 SGHAT and CDR2 FQNNGV. Between the trimmed V and J ends, which lost 1 base and 7 bases, there was a span of 5 bases. As DNA, the CDR3 is TGTGCCAGCAGCTTAGTGAGGGAGCAGTACTTC. It codes for CASSLVREQYF.

The chain combines TRBV5-1 with TRBJ2-5; TRBD2 agrees at 11 bases. CDR3 size: 16 residues. V was pared by 3 bases and J by 0 bases, with 4 bases of the junction left unmatched. CDR1 and CDR2 (germline): SGHRS, YFSETQ. As DNA, the CDR3 is TGCGCCAGCAGCTCTAGCGGGAGGCAGTACCAAGAGACCCAGTACTTC. It codes for CASSSSGRQYQETQYF.